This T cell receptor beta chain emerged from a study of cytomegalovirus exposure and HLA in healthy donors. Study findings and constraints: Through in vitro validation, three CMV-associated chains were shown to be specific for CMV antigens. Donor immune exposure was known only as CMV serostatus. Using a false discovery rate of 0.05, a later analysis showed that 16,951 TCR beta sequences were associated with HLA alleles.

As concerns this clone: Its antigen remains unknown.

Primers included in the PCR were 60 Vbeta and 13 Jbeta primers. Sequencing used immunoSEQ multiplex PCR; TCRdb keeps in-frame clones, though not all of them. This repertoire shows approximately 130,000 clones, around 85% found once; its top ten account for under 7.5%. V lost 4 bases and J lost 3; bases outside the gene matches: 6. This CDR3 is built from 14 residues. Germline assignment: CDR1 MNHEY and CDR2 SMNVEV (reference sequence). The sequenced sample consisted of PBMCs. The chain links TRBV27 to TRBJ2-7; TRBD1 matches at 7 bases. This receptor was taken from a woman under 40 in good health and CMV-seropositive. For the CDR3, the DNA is TGTGCCAGCAGTTACCGACAGGGCGGCTACGAGCAGTACTTC. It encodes CASSYRQGGYEQYF.